These 32 T cell receptor beta chains originate from one sample sequenced in a study of blood T cell repertoires in COVID-19. Data came from immunoSEQ multiplex PCR; TCRdb stores just in-frame clones and leaves some out. Here the sample spans 120,000 to 150,000 clones, around nine tenths being singletons. The sequenced sample was peripheral blood. The receptors originated from a human donor in a cohort sampled during active COVID-19.

This clone was recorded once. In nucleotides, the CDR3 is TGTGCCAGCAGCGGACGACAGGGCTCCGCCTACGAGCAGTACTTC. Amino acid sequence: CASSGRQGSAYEQYF. V gene TRBV7-2 combines with J gene TRBJ2-7, with TRBD1 identical over 7 bases. The V segment lost 5 bases and the J segment 2 bases; nucleotides outside the gene matches: 9. The CDR3 runs to 15 residues. Germline V gene sequence: CDR1 SGHTA, CDR2 FQGNSA.

The rearrangement uses TRBV6-5 and TRBJ2-7, with D perhaps TRBD2 (5 bases). Germline CDR1 MNHEY, CDR2 SVGAGI. CDR3 size: 11 residues. V was pared by 6 bases and J by 6 bases, with 9 bases between. CDR3 residues: CASRVEGEQYF. The DNA for the CDR3 is TGTGCCAGCAGGGTAGAGGGCGAGCAGTACTTC.

The V gene is TRBV19, the J gene TRBJ2-7; 8 nucleotides agree with TRBD1. Germline CDR1 LNHDA, CDR2 SQIVND (reference sequence). The V and J ends lost 7 bases and 1 base, in that order; junction bases with no gene match: 3. This CDR3 has 13 residues. The CDR3 region has the DNA TGTGCCAGTAAACGGACAGGGTCCTACGAGCAGTACTTC. It specifies CASKRTGSYEQYF. The variable domain in full, with the rest retrieved from reference TRBV19 and TRBJ2-7, is DGGITQSPKYLFRKEGQNVTLSCEQNLNHDAMYWYRQDPGQGLRLIYYSQIVNDFQKGDIAEGYSVSREKKESFPLTVTSAQKNPTAFYLCASKRTGSYEQYFGPGTRLTVT.

The chain couples TRBV11-2 to TRBJ1-4; no reliable D call. CDR3 length: 14 residues. Germline assignment: CDR1 SGHAT and CDR2 FQNNGV. Trimming took off 1 base at V and 3 bases at J, with 6 bases between the two ends. In nucleotides, the CDR3 is TGTGCCAGCAGCTTAGGGAGGGCTAATGAAAAACTGTTTTTT. Translated: CASSLGRANEKLFF.

V usage is TRBV10-1 and J usage is TRBJ2-3; D remains ambiguous. The germline V gene encodes CDR1 WNHNN and CDR2 SYGVQD (reference sequence). V was shortened by 7 bases and J by 0 bases, with 17 bases between the two germline ends. The CDR3 extends over 16 amino acids. CDR3 nucleotide sequence: TGCGCCAGCAAACCGGATTCCACGACAAGCACAGATACGCAGTATTTT. Its translation is CASKPDSTTSTDTQYF.

This clone was found once. J is TRBJ2-3 and V is TRBV2, with TRBD1 matching over 9 bases. The CDR3 is made up of 15 amino acids. V lost 5 bases and J lost 2; bases outside the gene matches: 5. Looked up from germline, CDR1 is SNHLY and CDR2 is FYNNEI. CDR3 nucleotides: TGTGCCAGCAGTCGGGACAGGGCTAACACAGATACGCAGTATTTT. Translation: CASSRDRANTDTQYF.

V usage is TRBV7-9 and J usage is TRBJ2-1; no clear D. The germline V gene has CDR1 SEHNR and CDR2 FQNEAQ (reference sequence). There are 14 residues in the CDR3. Trimming shortened V by 1 base and J by 7 bases, and 11 bases separated the two germline ends. The CDR3 DNA reads TGTGCCAGCAGCTTAGTTTGGGCCCAAAATGAGCAGTTCTTC. The encoded protein is CASSLVWAQNEQFF.

The chain combines TRBV3-1 (or the pseudogene TRBV3-2) with TRBJ1-4; D not resolved. V was cut by 3 bases and J by 0 bases, with 5 bases left in between. CDR3 length: 14 amino acids. Germline CDR1 and CDR2: LGHDT and YNNKEL (reference sequence). The chain's CDR3 is CASSHSATNEKLFF. In nucleotides, the CDR3 is TGTGCCAGCAGCCACAGCGCAACTAATGAAAAACTGTTTTTT.

This clone appeared once. This rearrangement joins TRBV5-1 to TRBJ1-1; D not resolved. The CDR3 spans 14 residues. Trimming left V 2 bases short and J 0 bases short, with 8 bases between. Germline V CDR1 and CDR2: SGHRS, YFSETQ. CDR3 DNA: TGCGCCAGCAGCTTCACAGCATTGAACACTGAAGCTTTCTTT. It is translated as CASSFTALNTEAFF.

The chain carries TRBV6-2 or TRBV6-3 and TRBJ2-7, with a tentative D call TRBD1 (5 bases). V shed 6 bases and J shed 2 bases, with 20 bases lying between them. This CDR3 spans 16 amino acids. The germline gives CDR1 MNHEY, CDR2 SVGEGT. The CDR3 coding sequence is TGTGCCAGCAGCTCCCTTCTTAGGGGTCCAACCTACGAGCAGTACTTC. It yields the protein CASSSLLRGPTYEQYF.

This chain uses TRBV20-1 with TRBJ1-1; unclear D gene. The CDR3 spans 11 residues. Germline V gives CDR1 DFQATT, CDR2 SNEGSKA (reference sequence). The CDR3 sequence: CRGGFGTEAFF. The CDR3, as DNA: TGCAGGGGCGGGTTCGGCACTGAAGCTTTCTTT.

The V and J genes are TRBV27 and TRBJ2-7; D is ambiguous. The CDR3 contains 13 residues. V shed 8 bases and J shed 2 bases, with 13 bases lying between them. The germline gives CDR1 MNHEY, CDR2 SMNVEV (reference sequence). CDR3 in DNA: TGTGCCAGCGGCCAAACAATGCCCTACGAGCAGTACTTC. Amino acids: CASGQTMPYEQYF.

This chain uses TRBV7-2 with TRBJ1-2; no definite D call. CDR1 and CDR2 from the germline V gene are SGHTA and FQGNSA. Trimming pared 2 bases from V and 6 bases from J, leaving 13 bases between. The CDR3 has 14 amino acids. CDR3 residues: CASSLSQNVDGYTF. CDR3 nucleotide sequence: TGTGCCAGCAGCTTATCCCAGAATGTCGATGGCTACACCTTC.

V gene TRBV5-1 combines with J gene TRBJ2-1; possible D gene TRBD1, 6 bases. Between the trimmed V and J ends, which lost 1 base and 9 bases, there was a span of 11 bases. From germline, CDR1 is SGHRS and CDR2 YFSETQ. CDR3 length: 13 residues. The CDR3 DNA sequence: TGCGCCAGCAGCTTGTCCAGGGGCTTTGAGCAGTTCTTC. Amino acid sequence: CASSLSRGFEQFF.

This rearrangement joins TRBV3-1 (or the pseudogene TRBV3-2) to TRBJ1-1; D not certain. Trimming took off 1 base at V and 1 base at J, with 4 bases between the two ends. Germline-derived CDR1 and CDR2 are LGHDT and YNNKEL (reference sequence). The CDR3 is 13 amino acids. CDR3 coding DNA: TGTGCCAGCAGCCAAGGTCAGAACACTGAAGCTTTCTTT. It specifies CASSQGQNTEAFF.

The chain links TRBV7-3 to TRBJ2-3; 13 bases are a match to TRBD2. This CDR3 comprises 17 residues. With V trimmed by 4 bases and J by 7 bases, 11 bases remained unmatched. Germline CDR1 and CDR2: SGHTA and FQGTGA. The CDR3 reads CASSSTPTSGGGNTQYF. The CDR3 DNA sequence: TGTGCCAGCAGCTCGACGCCCACTAGCGGGGGGGGAAATACGCAGTATTTT.

V gene TRBV2 combines with J gene TRBJ2-5; the match to TRBD2 covers 9 bases. The ends lost 2 bases at V and 2 bases at J; junction bases unmatched: 3. The CDR3 runs to 15 residues. The germline gives CDR1 SNHLY, CDR2 FYNNEI. CDR3: CASSENTSGQETQYF. DNA for the CDR3: TGTGCCAGCAGTGAAAATACTAGCGGGCAAGAGACCCAGTACTTC. The full variable domain, its missing parts supplied by reference TRBV2 and TRBJ2-5, is EPEVTQTPSHQVTQMGQEVILRCVPISNHLYFYWYRQILGQKVEFLVSFYNNEISEKSEIFDDQFSVERPDGSNFTLKIRSTKLEDSAMYFCASSENTSGQETQYFGPGTRLLVL.

The V and J genes are TRBV11-2 and TRBJ1-4; D remains ambiguous. V was cut by 3 bases and J by 5 bases, with 16 bases left in between. CDR1 and CDR2 (germline): SGHAT, FQNNGV. The CDR3 is made up of 16 amino acids. CDR3 bases: TGTGCCAGCAGCTTTGCCAGCTGGACGGGGAATGAAAAACTGTTTTTT. It encodes CASSFASWTGNEKLFF.

The chain is built from TRBV7-7 and TRBJ2-1; no definite D call. The germline gives CDR1 SSHAT, CDR2 FNYEAQ (reference sequence). The CDR3 length is 15 residues. The V and J ends lost 5 bases and 0 bases respectively, with 11 bases between them. CDR3 nucleotides: TGTGCCAGCAGCCCCCAGGTGAGCTCCTACAATGAGCAGTTCTTC. Its protein is CASSPQVSSYNEQFF.

This rearrangement joins TRBV7-2 to TRBJ2-1; 14 positions agree with TRBD2. Trimming cost V 4 bases and J 6 bases; bases outside gene matches: 2. CDR1 is SGHTA, CDR2 FQGNSA, per germline. The CDR3 spans 15 residues. The CDR3, as DNA: TGTGCCAGCAGCTGGGGGACTAGCGGGGGCAATGAGCAGTTCTTC. This codes for CASSWGTSGGNEQFF.

The chain combines TRBV6-2 or TRBV6-3 with TRBJ1-6; 11 nucleotides agree with TRBD1. CDR3 length: 14 residues. V lost 2 bases and J lost 9; bases outside the gene matches: 0. Germline-derived CDR1 and CDR2 are MNHEY and SVGEGT. Here the CDR3 reads CASSYGTGGSPLHF. The CDR3 DNA reads TGTGCCAGCAGTTACGGGACAGGGGGTTCACCCCTCCACTTT.

This chain joins TRBV7-9 and TRBJ2-5; 8 nucleotides agree with TRBD1. The CDR3 contains 15 residues. Germline CDR1 reads SEHNR; CDR2 reads FQNEAQ (reference sequence). V lost 1 base, J lost 5 bases, and 6 bases stayed unmatched. CDR3: CASSLGPGGAETQYF. The DNA of the CDR3 is TGTGCCAGCAGCTTAGGCCCAGGGGGCGCGGAGACCCAGTACTTC.

The chain links TRBV18 to TRBJ2-5; D is perhaps TRBD1 (6 bases). Germline CDR1 reads KGHSH; CDR2 reads LQKENI. The length of the CDR3 is 18 residues. V lost 3 bases, J lost 4 bases, and 24 bases lay in between. CDR3 amino acids: CASSPFSRTDSRGETQYF. CDR3 sequence (DNA): TGTGCCAGCTCACCTTTTAGCCGGACTGACAGCAGGGGAGAGACCCAGTACTTC.

The chain is built from TRBV7-6 and TRBJ1-2; 7 bases line up with TRBD1. V dropped 4 bases and J dropped 4; count of bases not matched to a gene: 3. CDR3 length: 13 amino acids. Germline loops: CDR1 SGHVS, CDR2 FNYEAQ. The CDR3 region is CASSSGTAYGYTF. As DNA, the CDR3 is TGTGCCAGCAGCTCAGGGACAGCCTATGGCTACACCTTC.

J is TRBJ2-5 and V is TRBV7-9, with 9 positions matching TRBD2. This CDR3 is built from 16 residues. The germline V gene has CDR1 SEHNR and CDR2 FQNEAQ (reference sequence). Trimming cost V 3 bases and J 9 bases; bases outside gene matches: 14. The CDR3 DNA reads as TGTGCCAGCAGCTTCCCTAGCGGGGTCAATCTGGAGTCCCAGTACTTC. Protein product: CASSFPSGVNLESQYF.

This sequence joins TRBV6-5 and TRBJ1-4, with TRBD1 identical over 8 bases. Germline trimming cut 10 bases from V and 7 bases from J; bases unmatched to any gene: 11. The CDR3 has 14 residues. The germline CDR1 and CDR2 sequences are MNHEY and SVGAGI. The CDR3 loop is CATFAPGQAEKLFF. The CDR3 nucleotides read TGTGCCACCTTTGCACCGGGACAGGCTGAAAAACTGTTTTTT.

The chain couples TRBV11-3 to TRBJ2-1; 7 bases line up with TRBD2. Germline CDR1 and CDR2: SGHNT and YENEEA. The CDR3 is made up of 15 amino acids. Trimming cost V 5 bases and J 6 bases; bases outside gene matches: 10. Here the CDR3 reads CASSLGVLAFNEQFF. The CDR3 DNA follows: TGTGCCAGCAGCCTTGGGGTACTAGCGTTCAATGAGCAGTTCTTC.

The V and J genes are TRBV28 and TRBJ1-2; TRBD1 aligns across 7 bases. Germline lookup yields CDR1 MDHEN and CDR2 SYDVKM. With V trimmed by 1 base and J by 8 bases, 7 bases remained unmatched. The CDR3 totals 14 residues. This CDR3 reads CASSLLQGRWGYTF. CDR3 bases: TGTGCCAGCAGTTTATTACAGGGGAGGTGGGGCTACACCTTC.

The chain carries TRBV5-1 and TRBJ1-1, with D unresolved. Germline lookup yields CDR1 SGHRS and CDR2 YFSETQ. This CDR3 is 13 amino acids long. Trimming removed 4 bases at V and 4 bases at J, with 11 bases between. CDR3 in amino acids: CASSPGLGTEAFF. The CDR3 bases are TGCGCCAGCAGCCCCGGACTGGGCACTGAAGCTTTCTTT.

The chain carries TRBV27 and TRBJ1-5; 10 positions match TRBD1. Germline loops: CDR1 MNHEY, CDR2 SMNVEV (reference sequence). The CDR3 extends over 17 amino acids. J was trimmed by 2 bases and V by 1 base; bases with no gene match: 5. The CDR3 loop reads CASSLLRQGARNQPQHF. The CDR3 region has the DNA TGTGCCAGCAGTTTATTGCGACAGGGGGCACGCAATCAGCCCCAGCATTTT.

V is TRBV4-1 and J is TRBJ2-4; D is possibly TRBD1 (5 bases). The CDR3 totals 14 residues. V lost 1 base to trimming and J lost 6 bases, with 10 bases between them. From germline, CDR1 is MGHRA and CDR2 YSYEKL. The CDR3 loop reads CASSQGRDRNIQYF. Here the CDR3 DNA reads TGCGCCAGCAGCCAAGGGAGAGACAGAAACATTCAGTACTTC.

J is TRBJ2-3 and V is TRBV7-9; D not resolved. V was trimmed by 5 bases and J by 6 bases, leaving 18 bases between them. Germline V gene data show CDR1 as SEHNR and CDR2 as FQNEAQ (reference sequence). The CDR3 has 15 residues. The CDR3 DNA follows: TGTGCCAGCAGCCTAAACTCCTATAGATATGATACGCAGTATTTT. Translation gives CASSLNSYRYDTQYF.